The 10 T cell receptor beta chains below were found in one sample sequenced in a study of sequential checkpoint blockade in melanoma. Repertoires were generated with immunoSEQ multiplex PCR, while TCRdb's copy carries only in-frame clones and drops some. The sample carries 20,000 to 25,000 clones, 65% to 85% recorded once. The treatment here: randomized to nivolumab then ipilimumab (arm A) or the reverse (arm B). This sample comprised CD8+ T cells sorted from blood (inferred from file names), obtained from a patient given nivolumab and ipilimumab in sequence. The receptors derive from a human donor with melanoma.

CDR3 nucleotide sequence: TGTGCCAGCAGCTTAGATGGGGCAGGGGGCCGCAATGAGCAGTTCTTC. This gives the protein CASSLDGAGGRNEQFF. The rearrangement uses TRBV11-2 and TRBJ2-1; 8 bases match TRBD1. Per the germline V gene, CDR1 is SGHAT and CDR2 is FQNNGV. The trim removed 0 bases at V and 6 bases at J, leaving 7 bases unmatched. This CDR3 comprises 16 residues.

This chain connects TRBV5-6 to TRBJ1-6; D is unclear. V lost 0 bases to trimming and J lost 9 bases, with 4 bases between them. CDR1 and CDR2 from the germline V gene are SGHDT and YYEEEE. CDR3 size: 12 residues. The CDR3 bases are TGTGCCAGCAGCTTGGTCCGTTCACCCCTCCACTTT. It codes for CASSLVRSPLHF.

This clone was recorded only once. The gene calls are TRBV7-2 and TRBJ2-1; 9 bases are shared with TRBD2. Looked up from germline, CDR1 is SGHTA and CDR2 is FQGNSA. The CDR3 contains 15 residues. V shed 5 bases, J shed 6 bases, and the junction held 8 bases outside the gene matches. CDR3 in DNA: TGTGCCAGCAGCCCGCGGGGGGGACAACCCAATGAGCAGTTCTTC. As protein: CASSPRGGQPNEQFF.

The J gene is TRBJ2-6, the V gene TRBV15; D uncertain. CDR1 is LNHNV, CDR2 YYDKDF, per germline (reference sequence). The CDR3 spans 16 residues. The V end was cut by 1 base, the J end by 4 bases, with 11 bases between. The CDR3 spells CATSRVSGSGANVLTF. For the CDR3, the DNA is TGTGCCACCAGCAGAGTGTCAGGTTCGGGGGCCAACGTCCTGACTTTC.

This chain connects TRBV10-1 to TRBJ2-7; D perhaps matches TRBD2 (5 bases). Trimming removed 0 bases at V and 3 bases at J, with 15 bases between. Germline lookup yields CDR1 WNHNN and CDR2 SYGVQD (reference sequence). The CDR3 spans 16 residues. CDR3 loop: CASSESRTPGGYEQYF. In DNA form, the CDR3 reads TGCGCCAGCAGTGAGTCGAGGACTCCGGGCGGCTACGAGCAGTACTTC.

The chain combines TRBV5-5 with TRBJ2-7; unclear D gene. CDR3 size: 15 residues. Germline lookup yields CDR1 SGHKS and CDR2 YYEKEE (reference sequence). V was clipped by 0 bases and J by 6 bases, with 16 bases between them. CDR3 region: CASSLASHLASEQYF. CDR3 nucleotides: TGTGCCAGCAGCTTGGCCTCACACCTCGCCTCCGAGCAGTACTTC.

The rearrangement links TRBV28 to TRBJ1-5; D is undetermined. Per the germline V gene, CDR1 is MDHEN and CDR2 is SYDVKM. Trimming pared 4 bases from V and 0 bases from J, leaving 13 bases between. CDR3 size: 16 residues. CDR3 sequence reads: CASSWQQTISNQPQHF. The CDR3 nucleotides read TGTGCCAGCAGTTGGCAACAGACAATTAGCAATCAGCCCCAGCATTTT.

The CDR3 sequence is CASSMLDTGNTIYF. DNA of the CDR3: TGTGCCAGTAGTATGCTGGACACTGGAAACACCATATATTTT. This chain joins TRBV19 and TRBJ1-3, with D possibly TRBD1 on 5 matching bases. The length of the CDR3 is 14 residues. Germline V lookup: CDR1 LNHDA, CDR2 SQIVND (reference sequence). V lost 3 bases and J 2 bases, leaving 8 bases between the germline ends.

The CDR3: CASSSRTGKRGNQPQHF. CDR3 nucleotides: TGTGCCAGTAGTTCTAGGACAGGGAAACGAGGCAATCAGCCCCAGCATTTT. J is TRBJ1-5 and V is TRBV19, with 8 nucleotides matching TRBD1. This CDR3 comprises 17 residues. The germline V gene has CDR1 LNHDA and CDR2 SQIVND (reference sequence). V trimming: 5 bases; J trimming: 2 bases; junction bases outside the gene matches: 11.

This chain links TRBV27 with TRBJ2-1, with 10 positions matching TRBD2. The CDR3 runs 14 residues. J was trimmed by 7 bases and V by 6 bases; bases with no gene match: 6. Germline loops: CDR1 MNHEY, CDR2 SMNVEV (reference sequence). Here the CDR3 DNA reads TGTGCCAGCAGAAGCGGGAGGGCCATTAATGAGCAGTTCTTC. Amino acids: CASRSGRAINEQFF.